This passage covers 27 T cell receptor beta chains from one sample sequenced in a study of technical replicates of blood from several donors. Generated by immunoSEQ multiplex PCR, the TCRdb table keeps only in-frame clones and is missing some. The sample consists of nearly 70,000 clones, about 90% of them appearing once. The sequencing sample was made of T cells isolated from PBMCs. These receptors were collected from a human donor in good health.

CDR3 nucleotides: TGTGCCAGCAGCTTGGAACAGGATGGCTATGGCTACACCTTC. Protein product: CASSLEQDGYGYTF. V and J are TRBV5-6 and TRBJ1-2; D may be TRBD1 (5 bases). The ends were cut back, 0 bases at V and 4 bases at J, with 10 bases in the middle. The CDR3 length is 14 residues. Germline V gene lookup returns CDR1 SGHDT and CDR2 YYEEEE. Variable domain in full (rest from reference TRBV5-6 and TRBJ1-2): DAGVTQSPTHLIKTRGQQVTLRCSPKSGHDTVSWYQQALGQGPQFIFQYYEEEERQRGNFPDRFSGHQFPNYSSELNVNALLLGDSALYLCASSLEQDGYGYTFGSGTRLTVV.

This chain connects TRBV6-6 to TRBJ2-7, with TRBD1 matching 7 bases. The CDR3 runs to 15 residues. With 2 bases clipped from V and 5 bases from J, the junction kept 9 bases outside the gene matches. In germline, CDR1 is MNHNY, CDR2 SVGAGI (reference sequence). The CDR3 is CASSYTADRANEQYF. The CDR3 DNA is TGTGCCAGCAGTTACACTGCCGACAGGGCTAACGAGCAGTACTTC.

This chain links TRBV6-5 with TRBJ2-5; TRBD2 matches 7 bases. V shed 8 bases and J 5 bases; nucleotides not matched to a gene: 5. The germline V gene has CDR1 MNHEY and CDR2 SVGAGI. The CDR3 totals 12 residues. This CDR3 is CASGRAGETQYF. The CDR3 DNA reads as TGTGCCAGCGGGAGGGCCGGGGAGACCCAGTACTTC.

The chain has TRBV10-1 and TRBJ1-2; no reliable D call. The CDR3 length is 12 residues. The germline V gene encodes CDR1 WNHNN and CDR2 SYGVQD (reference sequence). V gave up 8 bases and J gave up 4 bases, with 11 bases separating them. The CDR3 region is CASLTSLYGYTF. The DNA of the CDR3 is TGCGCCAGCCTTACATCCCTCTATGGCTACACCTTC.

The chain combines TRBV11-3 with TRBJ2-1, with no clear D. Germline lookup yields CDR1 SGHNT and CDR2 YENEEA. The V and J ends lost 2 bases and 6 bases respectively, with 5 bases between them. This CDR3 is built from 12 residues. The CDR3 protein is CASSLPGNEQFF. The CDR3 nucleotides are TGTGCCAGCAGCTTACCCGGCAATGAGCAGTTCTTC.

This chain links TRBV7-2 with TRBJ2-7, with a possible D match to TRBD1 (7 bases). Germline CDR1 reads SGHTA; CDR2 reads FQGNSA. The CDR3 is made up of 14 amino acids. V lost 4 bases to trimming and J lost 2 bases, with 12 bases between them. The CDR3 loop is CASSWGDSPYEQYF. As DNA, the CDR3 is TGTGCCAGCAGCTGGGGGGACAGCCCCTACGAGCAGTACTTC.

The CDR3 DNA reads TGCGCCAGCAGCCAAGGCCAGGGGGACGTCGAGCAGTACTTC. It translates to CASSQGQGDVEQYF. This chain links TRBV4-3 with TRBJ2-7; 7 bases map to TRBD1. The CDR3 has 14 residues. V was clipped by 1 base and J by 6 bases; unmatched bases: 6. Germline V gene data show CDR1 as LGHNA and CDR2 as YSLEER.

The V and J genes are TRBV25-1 and TRBJ1-4, with a weak D call TRBD1 (5 bases). The germline CDR1 and CDR2 sequences are MGHDK and SYGVNS. This CDR3 spans 15 amino acids. Trimming stripped 5 bases from V and 2 bases from J, with 12 bases between. The CDR3 region is CASSFQGRTNEKLFF. The CDR3, as DNA: TGTGCCAGCAGTTTTCAGGGTAGGACTAATGAAAAACTGTTTTTT.

This chain uses TRBV7-9 with TRBJ2-7; D possibly corresponds to TRBD1 (6 bases). The length of the CDR3 is 14 residues. The germline CDR1 and CDR2 sequences are SEHNR and FQNEAQ (reference sequence). Trimming removed 6 bases at V and 7 bases at J, with 19 bases between. The CDR3: CASRGSGVSGEQYF. CDR3 in DNA: TGTGCCAGCAGGGGCTCAGGGGTTTCGGGGGAGCAGTACTTC.

V gene TRBV27 combines with J gene TRBJ2-5; D unclear. V was pared by 1 base and J by 1 base, with 7 bases between. Germline CDR1 is MNHEY and CDR2 is SMNVEV (reference sequence). The length of the CDR3 is 14 residues. CDR3 protein: CASSLFGGQETQYF. The CDR3, as DNA: TGTGCCAGCAGTTTATTCGGCGGCCAAGAGACCCAGTACTTC.

The V gene is TRBV4-2, the J gene TRBJ1-2, with 9 bases identical to TRBD1. Germline V lookup: CDR1 LGHNA, CDR2 YNFKEQ. CDR3 length: 14 amino acids. V was pared by 0 bases and J by 4 bases, with 0 bases of the junction left unmatched. This chain's CDR3 is CASSQEGQGYGYTF. The CDR3 DNA follows: TGTGCCAGCAGCCAAGAGGGACAGGGCTATGGCTACACCTTC.

J is TRBJ2-1 and V is TRBV6-6, with a possible D match to TRBD2 (5 bases). The V end was cut by 2 bases, the J end by 4 bases, with 9 bases between. The CDR3 sequence is 14 residues long. The V gene's germline CDR1 is MNHNY and CDR2 SVGAGI (reference sequence). The CDR3 DNA follows: TGTGCCAGCAGTTACGCCGGGATGTACAATGAGCAGTTCTTC. Translating it yields CASSYAGMYNEQFF.

V gene TRBV2 combines with J gene TRBJ1-4; possible D gene TRBD1, 6 bases. CDR1 is SNHLY, CDR2 FYNNEI, per germline. Trimming took off 8 bases at V and 8 bases at J, with 21 bases between the two ends. This CDR3 has 15 amino acids. CDR3 protein: CASGGVRGEREKLFF. The CDR3 coding sequence is TGTGCCAGCGGGGGCGTTAGGGGCGAAAGGGAAAAACTGTTTTTT. Supplemented by reference TRBV2 and TRBJ1-4, the full variable domain reads EPEVTQTPSHQVTQMGQEVILRCVPISNHLYFYWYRQILGQKVEFLVSFYNNEISEKSEIFDDQFSVERPDGSNFTLKIRSTKLEDSAMYFCASGGVRGEREKLFFGSGTQLSVL.

This clone was seen just once. This chain uses TRBV30 with TRBJ1-2, with D unresolved. This CDR3 spans 13 amino acids. V lost 0 bases to trimming and J lost 4 bases, with 9 bases between them. Germline V gene sequence: CDR1 GTSNPN, CDR2 SVGIG (reference sequence). The CDR3 sequence: CAWSVVRSYGYTF. For the CDR3, the DNA is TGTGCCTGGAGTGTAGTCAGGTCCTATGGCTACACCTTC. Looking up the rest from reference TRBV30 and TRBJ1-2 gives the full variable domain: SQTIHQWPATLVQPVGSPLSLECTVEGTSNPNLYWYRQAAGRGLQLLFYSVGIGQISSEVPQNLSASRPQDRQFILSSKKLLLSDSGFYLCAWSVVRSYGYTFGSGTRLTVV.

The chain links TRBV27 to TRBJ2-3; 10 nucleotides match TRBD2. CDR3 length: 14 residues. The ends lost 4 bases at V and 4 bases at J; junction bases unmatched: 2. Germline CDR1 and CDR2: MNHEY and SMNVEV (reference sequence). Written as DNA, the CDR3 is TGTGCCAGCAGTTCTAGCGGGGGCGCAGATACGCAGTATTTT. It translates to CASSSSGGADTQYF.

The rearrangement links TRBV2 to TRBJ2-7; TRBD2 agrees at 13 bases. Germline-derived CDR1 and CDR2 are SNHLY and FYNNEI. Trimming cost V 3 bases and J 8 bases; bases outside gene matches: 7. The CDR3 covers 15 residues. The CDR3 DNA reads TGTGCCAGCAGTGATACAGGACTAGCGGGAGTGAAGCAGTACTTC. Residues: CASSDTGLAGVKQYF.

The table lists this clone with a count of one. The chain employs TRBV7-6 and TRBJ2-1; TRBD1 is a possible D gene (5 bases). Germline values: CDR1 SGHVS, CDR2 FNYEAQ. The CDR3 covers 14 residues. V lost 5 bases, J lost 3 bases, and 11 bases lay in between. CDR3 nucleotide sequence: TGTGCCAGCAGCCTGCAGGGTGGCTACAATGAGCAGTTCTTC. This sequence encodes CASSLQGGYNEQFF.

V is TRBV30 and J is TRBJ2-4; D unclear. Per germline, CDR1 GTSNPN and CDR2 SVGIG (reference sequence). The germline V and J ends were trimmed by 0 bases and 0 bases, with 6 bases remaining between them. The length of the CDR3 is 14 residues. The chain's CDR3 is CAWSVRGAKNIQYF. CDR3 nucleotides: TGTGCCTGGAGTGTACGAGGAGCCAAAAACATTCAGTACTTC.

The chain is built from TRBV4-3 and TRBJ1-1, with D perhaps TRBD1 (5 bases). V was shortened by 0 bases and J by 11 bases, with 13 bases between the two germline ends. CDR1 and CDR2 (germline): LGHNA, YSLEER. CDR3 length: 13 amino acids. CDR3 region: CASSQDPGRQAFF. Written as DNA, the CDR3 is TGCGCCAGCAGCCAAGATCCAGGGCGGCAGGCTTTCTTT.

This rearrangement joins TRBV28 to TRBJ2-7; TRBD2 agrees at 8 bases. The germline V gene has CDR1 MDHEN and CDR2 SYDVKM. V was pared by 2 bases and J by 1 base, with 13 bases of the junction left unmatched. This CDR3 contains 18 residues. The CDR3 here is CASSLAPLLAGGSYEQYF. CDR3 sequence (DNA): TGTGCCAGCAGTTTAGCTCCTCTTCTTGCGGGAGGTTCCTACGAGCAGTACTTC.

CDR3 loop: CASSLGGTSGSYEQYF. CDR3 nucleotide sequence: TGTGCCAGCAGCTTGGGTGGGACTAGCGGGTCCTACGAGCAGTACTTC. V usage is TRBV5-6 and J usage is TRBJ2-7; the match to TRBD2 covers 12 bases. Trimming removed 0 bases from V and 1 base from J; junction bases left unmatched: 2. Germline CDR1 reads SGHDT; CDR2 reads YYEEEE. The CDR3 sequence is 16 residues long.

This rearrangement joins TRBV19 to TRBJ1-3; D is ambiguous. The CDR3 has 16 amino acids. Germline CDR1 is LNHDA and CDR2 is SQIVND (reference sequence). V lost 3 bases and J lost 1, with 13 bases in between. CDR3 sequence reads: CASSISVADSGNTIYF. CDR3 DNA sequence: TGTGCCAGTAGTATCTCGGTGGCGGATTCTGGAAACACCATATATTTT.

This rearrangement joins TRBV4-1 to TRBJ2-3; D is unclear. Germline-derived CDR1 and CDR2 are MGHRA and YSYEKL. The CDR3 has 15 amino acids. Trimming removed 4 bases at V and 3 bases at J, with 14 bases between. The CDR3 DNA sequence: TGCGCCAGCAGCCGTGAAGGTACAGAAACAGATACGCAGTATTTT. Its translation is CASSREGTETDTQYF.

CDR3 coding DNA: TGTGCCAGTAGCGGGACATCGAACACTGAAGCTTTCTTT. Its protein product is CASSGTSNTEAFF. The chain joins TRBV19 to TRBJ1-1; tentative D call: TRBD1 (6 bases). V lost 6 bases to trimming and J lost 1 base, with 9 bases between them. The CDR3 totals 13 residues. Germline V lookup: CDR1 LNHDA, CDR2 SQIVND (reference sequence).

This chain joins TRBV27 and TRBJ1-1, with D perhaps matching TRBD1 (5 bases). The germline V and J ends were trimmed by 3 bases and 12 bases, with 11 bases remaining between them. The CDR3 covers 11 residues. CDR1 is MNHEY and CDR2 is SMNVEV in the germline V gene (reference sequence). CDR3 in amino acids: CASSFQGATFF. DNA of the CDR3: TGTGCCAGCAGTTTCCAGGGTGCGACTTTCTTT.

The chain joins TRBV28 to TRBJ2-7; D might be TRBD2 (6 bases). The CDR3 is 17 amino acids. V gave up 3 bases and J gave up 2 bases, with 20 bases separating them. In germline, CDR1 is MDHEN, CDR2 SYDVKM. The CDR3: CASSFFLSGTRTYEQYF. In DNA, the CDR3 is TGTGCCAGCAGTTTTTTTTTATCCGGGACTCGCACCTACGAGCAGTACTTC.

This clone was counted once. V gene TRBV2 combines with J gene TRBJ1-1; 11 bases agree with TRBD1. Trimming took 6 bases from V and 0 from J; bases not matched to a gene: 3. Germline CDR1 is SNHLY and CDR2 is FYNNEI. This CDR3 has 15 residues. In DNA, the CDR3 is TGTGCCAGCAGGGGACAGGGGGGGATGAACACTGAAGCTTTCTTT. Translated: CASRGQGGMNTEAFF.